Below, 16 T cell receptor beta chains from the same sample are listed, as sequenced in a study of CD8+CD57+ T cells in acquired aplastic anemia. Genomic DNA provided the template from which TCR beta VDJ and CDR3 profiles were obtained. MiXCR, run by TCRdb on the reads, gives a single entry per CDR3 protein. Here the sample spans approximately 81,000 distinct CDR3 sequences, less than 60% being singletons. The sample comprised sorted CD4+, CD8+, or CD8+CD57+ T cells (not recorded which) from PBMCs. The receptors come from a human donor in good health, serving as a control.

This clonotype was counted ten times or more. CDR3: CASSLAEGQPQHF. The CDR3 nucleotides are TGTGCCAGCTCATTGGCCGAGGGACAGCCCCAGCATTTT. This sequence joins TRBV6-5 and TRBJ1-5; D is ambiguous. Trimming pared 8 bases from V and 7 bases from J, leaving 15 bases between. CDR1 is MNHEY, CDR2 SVGAGI, per germline. CDR3 length equals 13 residues.

In its sample, this clonotype was seen many times. The chain has TRBV24-1 and TRBJ1-1; D is undetermined. CDR3 length: 13 residues. Germline values: CDR1 KGHDR, CDR2 SFDVKD. Trimming left V 1 base short and J 4 bases short, with 6 bases between. CDR3 sequence: CATSDFGFTEAFF. CDR3 sequence (DNA): TGTGCCACCAGTGATTTCGGATTCACTGAAGCTTTCTTT.

The genes are TRBV5-1 and TRBJ2-7; 10 nucleotides match TRBD1. Germline lookup yields CDR1 SGHRS and CDR2 YFSETQ. V lost 0 bases and J lost 6; bases outside the gene matches: 12. The CDR3 extends over 17 amino acids. The DNA for the CDR3 is TGCGCCAGCAGCTTGGTGGGGTGGGGGACAGGGGTGTTCGAGCAGTACTTC. The encoded protein is CASSLVGWGTGVFEQYF.

The V call is TRBV4-1, the J call TRBJ1-4; TRBD1 aligns across 7 bases. Germline-derived CDR1 and CDR2 are MGHRA and YSYEKL. With 1 base clipped from V and 7 bases from J, the junction kept 6 bases outside the gene matches. This CDR3 region has 15 residues. Here the CDR3 DNA reads TGCGCCAGCAGCCAAGGGCCCGGGACAGCTGAAAAACTGTTTTTT. Translating gives CASSQGPGTAEKLFF.

The V call is TRBV19, the J call TRBJ1-6; tentative D call: TRBD1 (5 bases). CDR3 length: 14 residues. With 3 bases removed from V and 3 bases from J, the gap between germline ends came to 6 bases. The germline CDR1 and CDR2 sequences are LNHDA and SQIVND (reference sequence). CDR3 coding DNA: TGTGCCAGTAGTATTGACAGCTATAATTCACCCCTCCACTTT. Translated, it gives CASSIDSYNSPLHF.

The rearrangement joins TRBV29-1 to TRBJ1-3; D unclear. Trimming shortened V by 7 bases and J by 3 bases, and 10 bases separated the two germline ends. The CDR3 contains 12 residues. The germline gives CDR1 SQVTM, CDR2 ANQGSEA. The CDR3 sequence: CSGRTDGNTIYF. For the CDR3, the DNA is TGCAGCGGGCGGACTGATGGAAACACCATATATTTT.

This clonotype was recorded many times. The genes are TRBV7-9 and TRBJ1-4; D remains ambiguous. Germline V gene data show CDR1 as SEHNR and CDR2 as FQNEAQ (reference sequence). The length of the CDR3 is 15 residues. Trimming pared 2 bases from V and 7 bases from J, leaving 14 bases between. CDR3 region: CASSLTPPGSEKLFF. CDR3 nucleotides: TGTGCCAGCAGCTTAACCCCACCAGGAAGTGAAAAACTGTTTTTT.

This clonotype was picked up many times. V and J are TRBV30 and TRBJ1-2; no clear D. Trimming removed 8 bases at V and 6 bases at J, with 4 bases between. CDR3 length: 8 amino acids. Germline CDR1 GTSNPN, CDR2 SVGIG (reference sequence). The CDR3 sequence is CAHDGYTF. As DNA, the CDR3 is TGTGCCCACGATGGCTACACCTTC.

This chain links TRBV9 with TRBJ2-7; tentatively, D is TRBD2 (7 bases). V dropped 4 bases and J dropped 2 bases, with 16 bases sitting between them. Germline CDR1 SGDLS, CDR2 YYNGEE. The CDR3 loop spans 15 amino acids. CDR3 nucleotide sequence: TGTGCCAGCAGCCCCTGGGAGGGGGGGGCCTACGAGCAGTACTTC. This encodes CASSPWEGGAYEQYF.

The chain couples TRBV10-3 to TRBJ2-2; D possibly uses TRBD1 or TRBD2 (5 bases each). Trimming removed 10 bases at V and 6 bases at J, with 18 bases between. The CDR3 has 14 amino acids. Germline V lookup: CDR1 ENHRY, CDR2 SYGVKD. The DNA of the CDR3 is TGTGCCAGCAGCCTGCGTGGGGGTTCCGGGGAGCTGTTTTTT. It translates to CASSLRGGSGELFF.

This clonotype appeared many times. The chain links TRBV6-1 to TRBJ2-7, with a weak D call TRBD2 (5 bases). CDR1 is MNHNS and CDR2 is SASEGT in the germline V gene. The CDR3 runs 16 residues. V was trimmed by 8 bases and J by 0 bases, leaving 20 bases between them. DNA for the CDR3: TGTGCCAGCTCAGAAGCGGACTCGAAGGACTCCTACGAGCAGTACTTC. This codes for CASSEADSKDSYEQYF.

V is TRBV4-2 and J is TRBJ1-2; D not certain. Trimming stripped 0 bases from V and 8 bases from J, with 16 bases between. The V gene's germline CDR1 is LGHNA and CDR2 YNFKEQ. The CDR3 is 15 amino acids. The CDR3 bases are TGTGCCAGCAGCCAAGAGTTCGGCAGGTCTGTGGGCTACACCTTC. Translation: CASSQEFGRSVGYTF.

V gene TRBV10-3 combines with J gene TRBJ2-7; 7 bases are a match to TRBD1. After removal of 6 bases from V and 1 base from J, the junction contained 9 bases not matched to a gene. The CDR3 is 15 amino acids. Per germline, CDR1 ENHRY and CDR2 SYGVKD. CDR3 nucleotides: TGTGCCATCAGGGGGACAGTAAGTAGTTCCTACGAGCAGTACTTC. Protein product: CAIRGTVSSSYEQYF.

Concerning this clonotype: Its ends do not fully match the called genes, so a read error is possible. The V gene is TRBV29-1, the J gene TRBJ2-7; possibly TRBD2 for D (6 bases). The CDR3 length is 15 residues. Germline values: CDR1 SQVTM, CDR2 ANQGSEA. CDR3 DNA sequence: TGCAGCGTTGAAGATCGGAGGGGCGCCGCCTACGAGCAGCACTTC. Translated, it gives CSVEDRRGAAYEQHF.

Regarding this clonotype: At one end, the junction sequence differs from germline, possibly due to a read error. The rearrangement joins TRBV7-9 to TRBJ2-3; no reliable D call. Germline assignment: CDR1 SEHNR and CDR2 FQNEAQ (reference sequence). This CDR3 spans 12 amino acids. The CDR3 spells CSVAKVTDTQYF. CDR3 nucleotides: TGCAGCGTTGCTAAGGTGACAGATACGCAGTATTTT.

The chain is built from TRBV24-1 and TRBJ1-1; D not certain. The CDR3 has 9 amino acids. Germline CDR1 and CDR2: KGHDR and SFDVKD. Trimming stripped 9 bases from V and 4 bases from J, with 2 bases between. The CDR3 reads CATATEAFF. The DNA for the CDR3 is TGTGCCACCGCCACTGAAGCTTTCTTT.